Below, 7 T cell receptor beta chains from the same sample are listed, as sequenced in a study of T cell responses to AZD1222 COVID-19 vaccine. Profiling relied on immunoSEQ multiplex PCR, and the TCRdb table lists in-frame clones only, not all of them. The sample has 90,000 to 150,000 clones, roughly 88% seen once; the top ten hold approximately 5.4%. Sequenced here: peripheral blood, sampled on day 0 of AZD1222 vaccination. The receptors were gathered from an adult in good health.

The rearrangement links TRBV5-1 to TRBJ2-1; possibly TRBD1 for D (6 bases). Germline CDR1 is SGHRS and CDR2 is YFSETQ. Between the trimmed V and J ends, which lost 3 bases and 6 bases, there was a span of 13 bases. This CDR3 region has 14 residues. In DNA form, the CDR3 reads TGCGCCAGCAGCTCGGGAACAGGGTCCAATGAGCAGTTCTTC. Translation: CASSSGTGSNEQFF.

The rearrangement links TRBV29-1 to TRBJ1-4, with D tentatively TRBD1 (6 bases). This CDR3 region has 13 residues. Trimming left V 4 bases short and J 6 bases short, with 12 bases between. CDR1 and CDR2 from the germline V gene are SQVTM and ANQGSEA. The CDR3 spells CSVGDTGDEKLFF. The CDR3 bases are TGCAGCGTTGGGGACACGGGGGATGAAAAACTGTTTTTT.

This rearrangement joins TRBV4-3 to TRBJ1-6; a weak D match, TRBD1 (6 bases). CDR1 and CDR2 (germline): LGHNA, YSLEER. V was shortened by 1 base and J by 10 bases, with 11 bases between the two germline ends. CDR3 size: 14 residues. CDR3 sequence reads: CASSQAQGLSPLHF. The CDR3 DNA reads as TGCGCCAGCAGCCAAGCACAGGGTTTGTCACCCCTCCACTTT.

This clone turned up a few times. This chain uses TRBV4-3 with TRBJ1-2; D unclear. The V and J ends lost 3 bases and 7 bases respectively, with 12 bases between them. Looked up from germline, CDR1 is LGHNA and CDR2 is YSLEER. The CDR3 is 13 amino acids. CDR3 residues: CASSQQGSGGYTF. The CDR3 DNA follows: TGCGCCAGCAGCCAGCAAGGGAGCGGTGGCTACACCTTC.

The CDR3 region has the DNA TGTGCCACGAACAGGGGGTATGGCACTGAAGCTTTCTTT. Translating gives CATNRGYGTEAFF. This chain links TRBV15 with TRBJ1-1; 8 bases fit TRBD1. With 9 bases clipped from V and 4 bases from J, the junction kept 7 bases outside the gene matches. Germline V CDR1 and CDR2: LNHNV, YYDKDF (reference sequence). The CDR3 runs 13 residues.

The V and J genes are TRBV5-1 and TRBJ2-3; 7 nucleotides agree with TRBD1. Germline lookup yields CDR1 SGHRS and CDR2 YFSETQ. With V trimmed by 4 bases and J by 3 bases, 5 bases remained unmatched. The CDR3 length is 14 residues. The CDR3 protein is CASSVGQYTDTQYF. CDR3 bases: TGCGCCAGCAGCGTGGGACAGTATACAGATACGCAGTATTTT.

The genes are TRBV7-8 and TRBJ2-1; D is ambiguous. V was clipped by 1 base and J by 0 bases, with 1 base between them. The CDR3 runs 13 residues. Germline assignment: CDR1 SGHVS and CDR2 FQNEAQ. The CDR3 nucleotides read TGTGCCAGCAGCTTAGGCTCCTACAATGAGCAGTTCTTC. Encoded protein: CASSLGSYNEQFF.